The rows below give T cell receptor beta chains drawn from one sample of a study of control samples from healthy donors and cancer patients. Assay used: immunoSEQ multiplex PCR; TCRdb lists only in-frame clones, some missing. The table has approximately 150,000 clones, roughly nine tenths seen once. Sequenced material: blood. Source of these receptors: a woman aged 30 to 39 in good health. Each CDR3 is given without its conserved first and last residue. A D gene is named only where the DNA matches it firmly.

j_gene	v_gene	d_gene	CDR3aa
TRBJ1-2	TRBV5-4	NA	ASSLGSTNYGYT
TRBJ2-1	TRBV4-2	NA	ASSQDHSGSSYNEQF
TRBJ2-1	TRBV10-3	NA	AISEGLYNEQF
TRBJ2-5	TRBV30	TRBD2	AGGAGASGETQY
TRBJ2-6	TRBV6-2/TRBV6-3	NA	ASSYDSSGANVLT
TRBJ2-3	TRBV6-2/TRBV6-3	NA	ASSYSRDTQY
TRBJ2-2	TRBV6-2/TRBV6-3	TRBD1	ASSYFGTGSGELF
TRBJ2-3	TRBV6-5	NA	ASSFRQETDTQY
TRBJ1-5	TRBV6-6	TRBD1	ASSYTETGGQPQH
TRBJ1-5	TRBV6-2/TRBV6-3	TRBD1	ASSFTGGNQPQH
TRBJ1-2	TRBV5-6	TRBD1	ASNPRGRTERGYT
TRBJ1-3	TRBV12-5	NA	ASGFPLSASSGNTIY
TRBJ1-2	TRBV11-1	NA	ASSHQGGANYGYT
TRBJ2-2	TRBV20-1	NA	SASGTVNTGELF
TRBJ2-1	TRBV11-2	NA	ASSPGWGSYNEQF
TRBJ2-3	TRBV24-1	NA	AIAGSTDTQY
TRBJ2-5	TRBV27	NA	AGFTDLPQETQY
TRBJ1-5	TRBV4-3	NA	ASSQELDQPQH
TRBJ2-5	TRBV5-1	TRBD2	ASSLAGPGGETQY
TRBJ2-1	TRBV10-3	NA	AITDLASGLYNEQF
TRBJ2-2	TRBV28	NA	ASSLRGPAGELF
TRBJ2-7	TRBV18	TRBD2	ASSYSSPGAGGSYEQY
TRBJ2-7	TRBV4-1	TRBD1	ASSQVPGQRYEQY
TRBJ2-5	TRBV11-2	NA	ASSLFNTAQETQY
TRBJ1-1	TRBV5-1	NA	ASRKDGENTEAF
TRBJ2-3	TRBV28	NA	ASSSDSTDTQY
TRBJ2-1	TRBV10-3	NA	AISEGGDEQF
TRBJ2-4	TRBV9	NA	ASSVGTDSPAVSIQY
TRBJ2-7	TRBV10-3	NA	AIGPSDASYEQY
TRBJ2-5	TRBV9	NA	ASSTKGRDQETQY
TRBJ2-1	TRBV12-5	NA	ASASTGANEQF
TRBJ1-2	TRBV4-3	NA	ASSLGIPNYGYT
TRBJ1-1	TRBV28	NA	ASSFVRASYRASEAF
TRBJ2-1	TRBV19	TRBD2	ASSTGTSGSNEQF
TRBJ2-1	TRBV29-1	TRBD1	SVEYASGQGKQF
TRBJ1-1	TRBV27	TRBD1	ASSPQGVRWTEAF
TRBJ2-2	TRBV14	TRBD2	ASSQDPYERGRPNTGELF